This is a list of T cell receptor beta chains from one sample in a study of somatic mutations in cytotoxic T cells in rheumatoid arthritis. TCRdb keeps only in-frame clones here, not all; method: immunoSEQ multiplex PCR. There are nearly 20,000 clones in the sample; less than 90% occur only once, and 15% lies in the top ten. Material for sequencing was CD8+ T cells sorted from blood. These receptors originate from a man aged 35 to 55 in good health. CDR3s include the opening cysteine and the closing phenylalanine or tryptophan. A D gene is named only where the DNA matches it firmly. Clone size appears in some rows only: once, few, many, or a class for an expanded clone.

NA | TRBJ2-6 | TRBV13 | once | TGTGCCAGCAGCGCCCCCTCAGGCCCCGCTGGGGCCAACGTCCTGACTTTC | CASSAPSGPAGANVLTF
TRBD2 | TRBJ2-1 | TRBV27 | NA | TGTGCCAGCAGTATTGGGGCGGGAGACCGGGACGAGCAGTTCTTC | CASSIGAGDRDEQFF
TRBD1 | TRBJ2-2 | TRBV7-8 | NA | TGTGCCAGCAGCTTAGAAGGGGGCGACACCGGGGAGCTGTTTTTT | CASSLEGGDTGELFF
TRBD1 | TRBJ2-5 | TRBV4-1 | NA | TGCGCCAGCAGCCAAGGACAGGGGAGAAAGACCCAGTACTTC | CASSQGQGRKTQYF
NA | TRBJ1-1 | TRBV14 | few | TGTGCCAGCAGCCAAGCTGAGCCAGGGGCAGAGGACACTGAAGCTTTCTTT | CASSQAEPGAEDTEAFF
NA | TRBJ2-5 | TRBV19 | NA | TGTGCCAGTACCCCAGGGGGGGGGCTGGGAGAGACCCAGTACTTC | CASTPGGGLGETQYF
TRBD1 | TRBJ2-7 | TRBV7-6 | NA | TGTGCCAGCAGCTTAGCCGGACAGGGATCAAACGAGCAGTACTTC | CASSLAGQGSNEQYF
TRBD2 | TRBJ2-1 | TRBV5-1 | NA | TGCGCCAGCAGCTTGCAACTAGCGGGAAGGCAGAGGAATGAGCAGTTCTTC | CASSLQLAGRQRNEQFF
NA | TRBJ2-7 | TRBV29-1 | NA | TGCAGCGTTGTTGCAGGGGATTACGAGCAGTACTTC | CSVVAGDYEQYF
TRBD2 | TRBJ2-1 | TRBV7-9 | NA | TGTGCCAGCAGCTCCTCCCTCGGGGGGGATGAGCAGTTCTTC | CASSSSLGGDEQFF
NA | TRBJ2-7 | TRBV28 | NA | TGTGCCAGCAGTCGACCGGGAGCATACTACGAGCAGTACTTC | CASSRPGAYYEQYF
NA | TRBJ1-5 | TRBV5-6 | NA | TGTGCCAGCAGCCGGGCCCCCAATCAGCCCCAGCATTTT | CASSRAPNQPQHF
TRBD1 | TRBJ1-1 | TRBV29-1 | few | TGCAGCGTTGTGACAGGGCGCAACACTGAAGCTTTCTTT | CSVVTGRNTEAFF
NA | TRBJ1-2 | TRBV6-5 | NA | TGTGCCACCCGGTGGGGGGGACGGGGCTACACCTTC | CATRWGGRGYTF
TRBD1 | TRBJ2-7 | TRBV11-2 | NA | TGTGCCAGCAGCTTGGGACAGGGGGCCTACGAGCAGTACTTC | CASSLGQGAYEQYF
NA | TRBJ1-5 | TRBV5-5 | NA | TGTGCCAGCAGCTACGACGTAGCGGCACAGCCCCAGCATTTT | CASSYDVAAQPQHF
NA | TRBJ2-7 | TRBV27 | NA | TGTGCCAGCAGTTTTGTAGCTTCCTACGAGCAGTACTTC | CASSFVASYEQYF
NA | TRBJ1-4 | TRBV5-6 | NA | TGTGCCAGCAGCACGGGGGGAGTGGGAAAACTGTTTTTT | CASSTGGVGKLFF
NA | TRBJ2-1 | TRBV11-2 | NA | TGTGCCAGCAGCACTTGGAGCAATGAGCAGTTCTTC | CASSTWSNEQFF